A selection of T cell receptor beta chains follows, all from one sample in a study of T-cell memory formation after mild COVID-19. TCRdb independently ran MiXCR on the 5' RACE reads; one entry per CDR3 protein. The repertoire includes hundreds of thousands of distinct CDR3 sequences, about a fifth of them detected once, and about 8.4% sits in the top ten. The sequenced material came from PBMCs or a T cell subset sorted from them (not recorded which). The receptors come from an adult woman who had mild COVID-19 (a few samples of this study predate the infection). Cell type and time point are not known. Both conserved end residues are part of each CDR3.

V gene: TRBV20-1
CDR3 protein: CSARGTSGSLDQFF

V gene: TRBV12-3/TRBV12-4
CDR3 protein: CASSFGSHEQFF

V gene: TRBV7-9
CDR3 protein: CASSENRDQPQHF

V gene: TRBV27
CDR3 protein: CASSRTTGWTEAFF

V gene: TRBV18
CDR3 protein: CASSPRILTSGIPYEQYF

V gene: TRBV19
CDR3 protein: CASSSKDRNYTF

V gene: TRBV5-1
CDR3 protein: CASDRGRTGELFF

V gene: TRBV7-9
CDR3 protein: CASSPGLGTNEQFF

V gene: TRBV5-4
CDR3 protein: CASTLGLAGGTGELFF

V gene: TRBV20-1
CDR3 protein: CSARWGGELFF

V gene: TRBV7-9
CDR3 protein: CASSSRISYNEQFF

V gene: TRBV7-7
CDR3 protein: CASSQGAKQTQYF

V gene: TRBV12-3/TRBV12-4
CDR3 protein: CASSIRDRWLYGYTF

V gene: TRBV19
CDR3 protein: CASRRGRLMGTEAFF

V gene: TRBV9
CDR3 protein: CASSVGTPGEQYF

V gene: TRBV20-1
CDR3 protein: CSASSGVVAKNIQYF

V gene: TRBV3-1
CDR3 protein: CASSQDIRPYGYTF

V gene: TRBV24-1
CDR3 protein: CASKSGDTEAFF

V gene: TRBV7-3
CDR3 protein: CASGPRTTGELFF

V gene: TRBV15
CDR3 protein: CATASSRLGYNEQFF

V gene: TRBV12-3/TRBV12-4
CDR3 protein: CASSFWGPGGFEQYF

V gene: TRBV11-2
CDR3 protein: CASSLTRGGRGGQPQHF

V gene: TRBV6-6
CDR3 protein: CASQSPARGAEAFF

V gene: TRBV6-2/TRBV6-3
CDR3 protein: CASSRNQGRNTGELFF

V gene: TRBV2
CDR3 protein: CASSEGDRTQYF

V gene: TRBV20-1
CDR3 protein: CSAPDGINTEAFF

V gene: TRBV9
CDR3 protein: CASSVGSGQYTDTQYF

V gene: TRBV7-9
CDR3 protein: CASSSRGDGNQPQHF

V gene: TRBV7-2
CDR3 protein: CASSLVARSYNEQFF

V gene: TRBV7-9
CDR3 protein: CASSSHRGSGNTIYF

V gene: TRBV7-9
CDR3 protein: CASSPGGAGATAWLETQYF

V gene: TRBV9
CDR3 protein: CASSKRAGTAGAEAFF

V gene: TRBV3-1
CDR3 protein: CASSPGTAGGEQYF

V gene: TRBV4-3
CDR3 protein: CASSQGTGGHIQYF

V gene: TRBV7-8
CDR3 protein: CASSPYTERYGYTF

V gene: TRBV7-9
CDR3 protein: CASSRPGQGFGANVLTF

V gene: TRBV27
CDR3 protein: CASSRSGFKTQYF

V gene: TRBV9
CDR3 protein: CASSLQADRGNTIYF

V gene: TRBV7-3
CDR3 protein: CASSYLGTTSNTDTQYF

V gene: TRBV20-1
CDR3 protein: CSARVGARVNAGGPLHF

V gene: TRBV7-2
CDR3 protein: CASSLGLAGAPSLHEQFF

V gene: TRBV9
CDR3 protein: CASSVAPKIQETQYF

V gene: TRBV25-1
CDR3 protein: CASSEGWHSGNTIYF

V gene: TRBV24-1
CDR3 protein: CATGQGSGRTGAGELFF

V gene: TRBV5-1
CDR3 protein: CASRPYAGGTYEQYF

V gene: TRBV12-3/TRBV12-4
CDR3 protein: CASSENGGINNEQFF

V gene: TRBV2
CDR3 protein: CASSVDAGQYNEEQFF

V gene: TRBV4-2
CDR3 protein: CASSQESGAGDLSSYEQYF